This TCR beta chain was captured by sequencing in a study of T cell repertoires in cytomegalovirus infection. Overall study context: Public TCR beta signatures indicated both CMV infection and matching HLA type.

This clonotype was observed a few times. Its target is not known. Using its own MiXCR run on the reads, TCRdb lists one record per CDR3 protein. This table has 680,000 or so distinct CDR3 sequences, roughly a third appearing once. V lost 2 bases and J 10 bases, leaving 9 bases between the germline ends. The CDR3 contains 12 residues. Germline-derived CDR1 and CDR2 are LGHDT and YNNKEL (reference sequence). The study's findings and limits: Accumulated public TCR beta family frequency recognized individuals carrying CMV together with the relevant HLA. The response measured ex vivo was dominated by TCR beta clonotypes (HLA-C-restricted and CMV-specific).

The specimen sequenced was PBMCs. The source of this sequence is a human donor in good health (CMV status not recorded). Some clones in this sample may be carry-over from other donors' samples. The V and J genes are TRBV3-1 and TRBJ2-1; D remains ambiguous. Written as DNA, the CDR3 is TGTGCCAGCAGCCAATCCGGAAGGGAGCAGTTCTTC. It translates to CASSQSGREQFF.